A selection of T cell receptor beta chains follows, all from one sample in a study of OX40 agonist ivuxolimab in advanced cancers. Repertoires were generated with immunoSEQ multiplex PCR, while TCRdb's copy carries only in-frame clones and drops some. The data hold 13,000 to 15,000 clones, with 80% to 90% observed a single time. The sample in question was CD4+ or CD8+ T cells sorted from blood, obtained in a trial of the OX40 agonist ivuxolimab. All receptors come from an adult with an advanced solid tumor such as melanoma, head and neck, liver or kidney cancer. Each CDR3 is given with its conserved first and last residue. The D gene is left open where the match is weak. The size entry is marked missing in some rows and otherwise reads once, few, many or a size class.

j_gene,d_gene,v_gene,abundance,CDR3aa,CDR3nt
TRBJ1-5,TRBD1,TRBV5-3,few,CARMDRGRQPQHF,TGTGCCAGAATGGACAGGGGACGTCAGCCCCAGCATTTT
TRBJ2-1,TRBD1,TRBV15,-,CATSRVQGARGEQFF,TGTGCCACCAGCAGAGTACAGGGGGCGCGGGGTGAGCAGTTCTTC
TRBJ2-1,TRBD2,TRBV4-2,few,CASSLTPSGGGEQFF,TGTGCCAGCAGCCTAACGCCTAGCGGGGGCGGTGAGCAGTTCTTC
TRBJ1-3,-,TRBV6-5,-,CASSPTIIGNTIYF,TGTGCCAGCAGTCCCACCATCATAGGAAACACCATATATTTT
TRBJ1-2,-,TRBV6-6,-,CASSYSWQGYGYTF,TGTGCCAGCAGTTACTCTTGGCAGGGCTATGGCTACACCTTC
TRBJ1-2,-,TRBV2,few,CASSSRTAYGYTF,TGTGCCAGCAGTAGCCGGACAGCCTATGGCTACACCTTC
TRBJ2-5,-,TRBV7-8,-,CASSPGQREETQYF,TGTGCCAGCAGCCCCGGACAGAGAGAAGAGACCCAGTACTTC
TRBJ2-6,-,TRBV4-1,-,CASSQTSNVLTF,TGCGCCAGCAGCCAAACTAGCAACGTCCTGACTTTC
TRBJ1-5,-,TRBV6-5,-,CASRQGDQPQHF,TGTGCCAGCAGACAGGGAGATCAGCCCCAGCATTTT
TRBJ2-1,-,TRBV9,-,CASSVGTPAAEQFF,TGTGCCAGCAGCGTAGGGACTCCCGCGGCTGAGCAGTTCTTC
TRBJ1-4,-,TRBV5-1,-,CASSFPDSNEKLFF,TGCGCCAGCAGCTTTCCGGACAGTAATGAAAAACTGTTTTTT
TRBJ2-2,TRBD1,TRBV5-1,-,CASSLGDREDTGELFF,TGCGCCAGCAGCTTGGGGGACAGGGAAGACACCGGGGAGCTGTTTTTT
TRBJ1-1,-,TRBV12-5,-,CASGTLAGANTEAFF,TGTGCTAGTGGTACTCTCGCGGGGGCTAACACTGAAGCTTTCTTT
TRBJ2-1,TRBD1,TRBV19,-,CASSLPGTGSNEQFF,TGTGCCAGTAGTCTCCCCGGGACAGGGTCCAATGAGCAGTTCTTC
TRBJ1-2,-,TRBV5-6,once,CASSLEQAYGYTF,TGTGCCAGCAGCTTGGAACAGGCCTATGGCTACACCTTC
TRBJ1-5,-,TRBV19,once,CASSGGPGGDQPQHF,TGTGCCAGTAGTGGGGGACCGGGGGGCGATCAGCCCCAGCATTTT
TRBJ1-1,TRBD1,TRBV20-1,-,CSARSLTGSFF,TGCAGTGCTAGATCCCTGACAGGGTCTTTCTTT
TRBJ2-5,TRBD1,TRBV4-2,-,CASSQETGARTQYF,TGTGCCAGCAGCCAGGAGACAGGGGCGCGGACCCAGTACTTC
TRBJ2-2,TRBD2,TRBV7-3,-,CASSPREVGTGELFF,TGTGCCAGCAGCCCGCGGGAGGTGGGAACCGGGGAGCTGTTTTTT
TRBJ1-1,-,TRBV20-1,-,CSAELGPEAFF,TGCAGTGCGGAACTGGGACCGGAGGCTTTCTTT
TRBJ1-2,-,TRBV7-9,-,CASSLDLFRRGQGYTF,TGTGCCAGCAGCTTAGATCTTTTTCGCCGGGGGCAAGGCTACACCTTC
TRBJ2-1,TRBD2,TRBV7-6,once,CASARTSGGALGYNEQFF,TGTGCCAGCGCTAGAACTAGCGGGGGGGCTTTAGGTTACAATGAGCAGTTCTTC
TRBJ2-1,TRBD2,TRBV9,-,CASSVEYSGGSMQFF,TGTGCCAGCAGCGTAGAGTATAGCGGGGGGAGTATGCAGTTCTTC
TRBJ1-3,-,TRBV5-1,-,CASSASGSPGNTIYF,TGCGCCAGCAGCGCCTCCGGGAGCCCTGGAAACACCATATATTTT
TRBJ2-7,TRBD1,TRBV10-3,-,CASTGGEFSYEQYF,TGTGCCTCAACAGGGGGCGAGTTTTCCTACGAGCAGTACTTC
TRBJ2-2,TRBD1,TRBV11-3,-,CASRGTGQNTGELFF,TGTGCCAGCAGGGGGACAGGGCAGAACACCGGGGAGCTGTTTTTT
TRBJ1-4,-,TRBV7-9,-,CASSLEGFNEKLFF,TGTGCCAGCAGCTTAGAGGGCTTTAATGAAAAACTGTTTTTT
TRBJ2-2,-,TRBV7-8,once,CASSLGTVNRNTGELFF,TGTGCCAGCAGCTTAGGCACGGTCAACAGGAACACCGGGGAGCTGTTTTTT
TRBJ1-5,-,TRBV19,few,CASSIMTGNQPQHF,TGTGCCAGTAGTATCATGACAGGAAATCAGCCCCAGCATTTT
TRBJ1-1,-,TRBV7-3,-,CASSLPGHNTEAFF,TGTGCCAGCAGCTTGCCGGGACATAACACTGAAGCTTTCTTT
TRBJ1-1,-,TRBV28,-,CASSTGRAEAFF,TGTGCCAGCAGTACGGGTCGGGCTGAAGCTTTCTTT
TRBJ2-5,TRBD1,TRBV28,-,CASFPRDRQRETQYF,TGTGCCAGCTTCCCCCGGGACAGACAACGGGAGACCCAGTACTTC
TRBJ1-2,-,TRBV15,-,CATSRVQGSGYTF,TGTGCCACCAGCAGAGTGCAGGGTAGCGGCTACACCTTC
TRBJ2-5,TRBD2,TRBV27,-,CASSLLNGGISETQYF,TGTGCCAGCAGTTTACTAAACGGGGGGATAAGCGAGACCCAGTACTTC
TRBJ2-3,-,TRBV18,-,CASSTRDPDTQYF,TGTGCCAGCTCAACCAGGGATCCAGATACGCAGTATTTT
TRBJ1-2,-,TRBV7-9,-,CASTPGELAYGYTF,TGTGCCAGCACCCCGGGAGAGTTAGCCTATGGCTACACCTTC
TRBJ2-3,-,TRBV27,-,CASSSGSTDTQYF,TGTGCCAGCAGTTCCGGAAGCACAGATACGCAGTATTTT
TRBJ1-5,-,TRBV4-1,-,CASSQGDGLNQPQHF,TGCGCCAGCAGCCAAGGGGACGGACTAAATCAGCCCCAGCATTTT
TRBJ1-6,-,TRBV6-1,-,CASSDRDNDINNSPLHF,TGTGCCAGCAGTGACCGGGACAACGATATCAATAATTCACCCCTCCACTTT
TRBJ1-4,TRBD1,TRBV5-1,-,CASSPLGQVGEKLFF,TGCGCCAGCAGCCCCCTCGGACAGGTGGGTGAAAAACTGTTTTTT